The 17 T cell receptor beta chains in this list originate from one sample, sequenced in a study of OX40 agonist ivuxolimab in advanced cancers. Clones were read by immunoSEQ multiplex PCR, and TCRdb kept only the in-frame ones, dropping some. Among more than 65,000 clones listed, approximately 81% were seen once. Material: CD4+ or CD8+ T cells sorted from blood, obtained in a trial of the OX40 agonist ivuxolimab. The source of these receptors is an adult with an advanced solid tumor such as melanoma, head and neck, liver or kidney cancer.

CDR3 sequence (DNA): TGTGCCATACAGGAGCCGGTGGATAGCTACACCTTC. It is translated as CAIQEPVDSYTF. V usage is TRBV30 and J usage is TRBJ1-2, with D possibly being TRBD1 (5 bases). The germline V gene encodes CDR1 GTSNPN and CDR2 SVGIG (reference sequence). The ends were cut back, 8 bases at V and 9 bases at J, with 19 bases in the middle. The CDR3 contains 12 residues.

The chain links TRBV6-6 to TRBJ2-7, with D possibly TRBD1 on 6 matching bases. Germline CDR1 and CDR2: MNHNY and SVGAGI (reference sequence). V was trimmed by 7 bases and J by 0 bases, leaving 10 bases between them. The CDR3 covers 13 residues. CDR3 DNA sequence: TGTGCCAGCACCCCGGACAGCTCCTACGAGCAGTACTTC. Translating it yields CASTPDSSYEQYF.

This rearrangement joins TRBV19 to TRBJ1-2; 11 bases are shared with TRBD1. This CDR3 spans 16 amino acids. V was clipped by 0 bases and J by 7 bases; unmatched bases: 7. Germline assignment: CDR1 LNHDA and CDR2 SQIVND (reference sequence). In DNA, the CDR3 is TGTGCCAGTAGTATAGAGGGACAGGGGGGGATGAGTGGCTACACCTTC. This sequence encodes CASSIEGQGGMSGYTF.

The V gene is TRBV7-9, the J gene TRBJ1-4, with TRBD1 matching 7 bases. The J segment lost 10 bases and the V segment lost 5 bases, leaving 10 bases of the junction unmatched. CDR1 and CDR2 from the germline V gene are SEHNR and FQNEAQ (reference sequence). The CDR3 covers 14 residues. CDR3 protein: CASSTTRQGGKLFF. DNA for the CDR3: TGTGCCAGCAGCACTACCCGGCAGGGGGGAAAACTGTTTTTT.

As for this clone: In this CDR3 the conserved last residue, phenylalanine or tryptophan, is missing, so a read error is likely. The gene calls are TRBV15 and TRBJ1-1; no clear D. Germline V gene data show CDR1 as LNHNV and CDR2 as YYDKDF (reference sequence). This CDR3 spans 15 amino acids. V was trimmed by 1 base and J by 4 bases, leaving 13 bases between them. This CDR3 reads CATSRGSGWSTEAFL. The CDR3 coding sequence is TGTGCCACCAGCAGAGGCAGCGGATGGAGCACTGAAGCTTTCCTT.

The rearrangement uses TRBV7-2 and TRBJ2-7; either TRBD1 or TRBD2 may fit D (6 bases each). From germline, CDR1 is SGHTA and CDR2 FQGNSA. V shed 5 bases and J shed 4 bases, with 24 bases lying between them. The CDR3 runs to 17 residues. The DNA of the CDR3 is TGTGCCAGCAGCCTAGGACGTAGCGGCCAGGGGATTTACGAGCAGTACTTC. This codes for CASSLGRSGQGIYEQYF. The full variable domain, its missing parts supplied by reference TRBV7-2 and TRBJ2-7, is GAGVSQSPSNKVTEKGKDVELRCDPISGHTALYWYRQSLGQGLEFLIYFQGNSAPDKSGLPSDRFSAERTGGSVSTLTIQRTQQEDSAVYLCASSLGRSGQGIYEQYFGPGTRLTVT.

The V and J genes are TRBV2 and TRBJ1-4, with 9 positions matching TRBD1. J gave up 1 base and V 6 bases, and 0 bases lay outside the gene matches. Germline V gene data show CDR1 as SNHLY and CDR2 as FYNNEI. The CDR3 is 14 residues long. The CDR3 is CASRDRGTNEKLFF. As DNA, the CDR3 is TGTGCCAGCAGGGACAGGGGAACTAATGAAAAACTGTTTTTT.

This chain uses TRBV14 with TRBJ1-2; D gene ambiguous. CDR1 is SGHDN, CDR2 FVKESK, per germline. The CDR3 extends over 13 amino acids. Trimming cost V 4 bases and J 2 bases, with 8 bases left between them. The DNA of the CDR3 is TGTGCCAGCAGCCCGGACGGAAACTATGGCTACACCTTC. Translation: CASSPDGNYGYTF.

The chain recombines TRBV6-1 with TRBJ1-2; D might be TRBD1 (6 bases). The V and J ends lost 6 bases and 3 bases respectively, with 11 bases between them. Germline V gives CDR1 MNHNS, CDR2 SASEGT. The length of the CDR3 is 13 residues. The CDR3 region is CASSTGTHYGYTF. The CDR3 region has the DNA TGTGCCAGCAGCACCGGGACACACTATGGCTACACCTTC.

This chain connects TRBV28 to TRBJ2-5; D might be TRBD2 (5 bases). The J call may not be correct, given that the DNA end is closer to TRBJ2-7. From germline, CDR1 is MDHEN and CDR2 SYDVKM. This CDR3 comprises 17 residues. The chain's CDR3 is CASSSPRTGFGHYEQYF. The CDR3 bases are TGTGCCAGCAGTTCACCCCGGACGGGGTTCGGTCATTACGAGCAGTACTTC.

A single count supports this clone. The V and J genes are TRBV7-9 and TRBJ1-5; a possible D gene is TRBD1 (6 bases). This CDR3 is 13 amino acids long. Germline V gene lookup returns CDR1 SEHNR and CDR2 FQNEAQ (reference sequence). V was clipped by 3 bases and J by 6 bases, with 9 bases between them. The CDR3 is CASSFTGTQPQHF. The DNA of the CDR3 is TGTGCCAGCAGCTTCACAGGGACTCAGCCCCAGCATTTT.

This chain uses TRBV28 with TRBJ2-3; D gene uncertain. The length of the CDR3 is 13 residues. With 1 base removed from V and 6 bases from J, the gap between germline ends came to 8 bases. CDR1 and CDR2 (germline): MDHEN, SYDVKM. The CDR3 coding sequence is TGTGCCAGCAGTTTATTCAGGATTGATACGCAGTATTTT. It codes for CASSLFRIDTQYF.

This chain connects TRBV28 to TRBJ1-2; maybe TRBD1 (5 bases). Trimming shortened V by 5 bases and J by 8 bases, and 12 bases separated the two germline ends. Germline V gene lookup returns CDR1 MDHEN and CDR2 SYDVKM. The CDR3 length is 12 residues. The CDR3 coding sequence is TGTGCCAGCAGTGCGTTCGGGGGGGGCTACACCTTC. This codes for CASSAFGGGYTF.

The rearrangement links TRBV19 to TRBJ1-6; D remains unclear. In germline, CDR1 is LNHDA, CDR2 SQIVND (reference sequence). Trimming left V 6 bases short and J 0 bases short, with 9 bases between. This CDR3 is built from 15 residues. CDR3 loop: CASSSMSSYNSPLHF. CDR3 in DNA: TGTGCCAGTAGCTCTATGAGCTCCTATAATTCACCCCTCCACTTT.

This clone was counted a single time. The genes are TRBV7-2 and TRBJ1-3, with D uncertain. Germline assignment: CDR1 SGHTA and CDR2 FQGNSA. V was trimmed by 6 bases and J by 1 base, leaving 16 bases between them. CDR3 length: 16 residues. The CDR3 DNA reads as TGTGCCAGCAGGTCTCCCGGCGAGGGATCTGGAAACACCATATATTTT. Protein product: CASRSPGEGSGNTIYF.

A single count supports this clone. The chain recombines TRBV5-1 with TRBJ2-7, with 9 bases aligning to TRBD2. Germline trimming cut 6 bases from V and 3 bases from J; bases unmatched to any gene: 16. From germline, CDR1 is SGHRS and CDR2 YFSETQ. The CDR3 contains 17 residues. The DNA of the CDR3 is TGCGCCAGCACCTTTGGAAAGGGACTAGCAGGGGTCTACGAGCAGTACTTC. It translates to CASTFGKGLAGVYEQYF.

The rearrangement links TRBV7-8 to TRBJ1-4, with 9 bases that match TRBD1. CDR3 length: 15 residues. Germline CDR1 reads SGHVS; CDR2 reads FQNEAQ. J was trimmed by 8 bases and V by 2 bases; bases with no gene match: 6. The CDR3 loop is CASSLTGGSKEKLFF. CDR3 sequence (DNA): TGTGCCAGCAGCTTAACAGGGGGCTCGAAGGAAAAACTGTTTTTT.